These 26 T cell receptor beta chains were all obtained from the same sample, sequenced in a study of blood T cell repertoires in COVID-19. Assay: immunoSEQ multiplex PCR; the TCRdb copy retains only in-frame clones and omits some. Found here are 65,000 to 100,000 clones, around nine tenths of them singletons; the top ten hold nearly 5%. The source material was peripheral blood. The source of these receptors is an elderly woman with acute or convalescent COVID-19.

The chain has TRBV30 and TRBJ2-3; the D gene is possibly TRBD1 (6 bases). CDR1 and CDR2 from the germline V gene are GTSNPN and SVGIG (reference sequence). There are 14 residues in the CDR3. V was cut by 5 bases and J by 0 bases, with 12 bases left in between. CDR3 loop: CAWGPGASTDTQYF. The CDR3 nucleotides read TGTGCCTGGGGTCCAGGGGCAAGCACAGATACGCAGTATTTT.

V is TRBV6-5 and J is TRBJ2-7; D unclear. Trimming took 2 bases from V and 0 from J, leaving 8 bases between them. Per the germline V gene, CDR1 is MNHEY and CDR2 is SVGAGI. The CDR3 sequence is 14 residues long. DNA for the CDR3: TGTGCCAGCAGTTACGAGCGTTACTCCTACGAGCAGTACTTC. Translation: CASSYERYSYEQYF.

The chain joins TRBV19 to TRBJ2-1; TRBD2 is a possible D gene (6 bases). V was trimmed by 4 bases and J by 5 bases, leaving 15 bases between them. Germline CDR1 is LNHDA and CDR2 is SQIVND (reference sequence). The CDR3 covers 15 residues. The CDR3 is CASSTQTSGDNEQFF. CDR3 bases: TGTGCCAGTAGTACACAAACCTCGGGGGACAATGAGCAGTTCTTC.

The CDR3 region has the DNA TGTGCCAGCAGCTTGTACTCTAGCGGGAGAATAGAGACCCAGTACTTC. Its translation is CASSLYSSGRIETQYF. The chain is built from TRBV5-6 and TRBJ2-5, with 10 bases identical to TRBD2. Germline CDR1 and CDR2: SGHDT and YYEEEE. This CDR3 has 16 residues. The J segment lost 4 bases and the V segment lost 1 base, leaving 7 bases of the junction unmatched.

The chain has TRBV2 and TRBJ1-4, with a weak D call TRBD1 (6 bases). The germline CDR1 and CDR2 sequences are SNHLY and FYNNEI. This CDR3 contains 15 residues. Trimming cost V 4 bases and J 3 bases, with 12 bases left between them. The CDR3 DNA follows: TGTGCCAGCAGTGCTTCCAGGGGTGCTAATGAAAAACTGTTTTTT. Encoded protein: CASSASRGANEKLFF.

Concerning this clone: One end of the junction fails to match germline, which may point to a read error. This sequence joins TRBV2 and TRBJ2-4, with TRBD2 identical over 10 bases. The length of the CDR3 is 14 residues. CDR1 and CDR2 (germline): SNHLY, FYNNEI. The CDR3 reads CASSDLGLAGATNF. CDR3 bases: TGTGCCAGCAGTGACCTCGGGCTAGCGGGGGCCACCAACTTC.

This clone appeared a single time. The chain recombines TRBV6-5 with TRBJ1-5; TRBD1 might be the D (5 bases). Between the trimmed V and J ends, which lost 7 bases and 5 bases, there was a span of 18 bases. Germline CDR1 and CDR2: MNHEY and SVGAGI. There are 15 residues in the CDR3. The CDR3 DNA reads TGTGCCAGCAACTTGTTTTATGGGGGGGATCAGCCCCAGCATTTT. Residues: CASNLFYGGDQPQHF.

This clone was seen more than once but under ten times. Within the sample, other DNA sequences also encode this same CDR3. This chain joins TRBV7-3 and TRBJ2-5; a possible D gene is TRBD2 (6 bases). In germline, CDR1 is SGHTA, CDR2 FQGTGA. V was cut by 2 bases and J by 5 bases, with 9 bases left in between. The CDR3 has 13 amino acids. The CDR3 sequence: CASSLSGRETQYF. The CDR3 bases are TGTGCCAGCAGCTTATCTGGGAGGGAGACCCAGTACTTC.

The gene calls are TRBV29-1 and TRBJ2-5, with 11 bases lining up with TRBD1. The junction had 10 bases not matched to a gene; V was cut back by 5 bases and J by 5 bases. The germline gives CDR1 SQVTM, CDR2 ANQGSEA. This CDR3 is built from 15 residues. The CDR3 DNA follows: TGCAGCGTTCGAACCCCGGGACAGGGGGATGAGACCCAGTACTTC. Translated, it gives CSVRTPGQGDETQYF.

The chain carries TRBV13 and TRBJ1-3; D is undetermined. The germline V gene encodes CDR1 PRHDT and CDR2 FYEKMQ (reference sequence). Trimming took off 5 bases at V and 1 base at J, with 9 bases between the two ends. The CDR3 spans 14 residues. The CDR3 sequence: CASSLRSSGNTIYF. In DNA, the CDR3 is TGTGCCAGCAGCCTACGGTCTTCTGGAAACACCATATATTTT. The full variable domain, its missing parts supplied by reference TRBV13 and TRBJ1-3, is AAGVIQSPRHLIKEKRETATLKCYPIPRHDTVYWYQQGPGQDPQFLISFYEKMQSDKGSIPDRFSAQQFSDYHSELNMSSLELGDSALYFCASSLRSSGNTIYFGEGSWLTVV.

The CDR3 bases are TGCGCCAGCAGTAATCCCCTAACTGGGGCCAACGTCCTGACTTTC. This translates into CASSNPLTGANVLTF. This chain connects TRBV5-1 to TRBJ2-6, with unresolved D. The V gene's germline CDR1 is SGHRS and CDR2 YFSETQ. V lost 5 bases, J lost 2 bases, and 11 bases lay in between. CDR3 size: 15 residues.

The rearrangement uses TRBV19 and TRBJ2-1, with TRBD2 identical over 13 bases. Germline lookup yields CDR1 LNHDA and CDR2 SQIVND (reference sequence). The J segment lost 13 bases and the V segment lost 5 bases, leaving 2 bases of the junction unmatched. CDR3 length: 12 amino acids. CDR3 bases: TGTGCCAGTAGTGGGACTAGCGGGAATCAGTTCTTC. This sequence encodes CASSGTSGNQFF.

The CDR3 sequence is CASSAFEWNTEAFF. CDR3 DNA: TGTGCCAGCAGCGCCTTTGAGTGGAACACTGAAGCTTTCTTT. V and J are TRBV9 and TRBJ1-1; no clear D gene. The CDR3 extends over 14 amino acids. V was trimmed by 3 bases and J by 1 base, leaving 10 bases between them. CDR1 SGDLS and CDR2 YYNGEE come from the germline V gene.

This chain's CDR3 is CASSSWGTPIGELFF. CDR3 sequence (DNA): TGTGCCAGCAGCTCATGGGGGACTCCAATCGGGGAGCTGTTTTTT. The chain carries TRBV5-6 and TRBJ2-2; TRBD2 is a possible D gene (6 bases). V was pared by 3 bases and J by 7 bases, with 16 bases between. The V gene's germline CDR1 is SGHDT and CDR2 YYEEEE. The CDR3 length is 15 residues.

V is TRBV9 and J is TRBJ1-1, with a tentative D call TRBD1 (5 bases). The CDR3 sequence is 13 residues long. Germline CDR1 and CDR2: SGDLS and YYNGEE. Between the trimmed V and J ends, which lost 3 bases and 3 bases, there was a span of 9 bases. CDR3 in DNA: TGTGCCAGCAGCGCGGAGACAGACACTGAAGCTTTCTTT. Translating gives CASSAETDTEAFF. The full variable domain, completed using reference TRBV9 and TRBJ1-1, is DSGVTQTPKHLITATGQRVTLRCSPRSGDLSVYWYQQSLDQGLQFLIQYYNGEERAKGNILERFSAQQFPDLHSELNLSSLELGDSALYFCASSAETDTEAFFGQGTRLTVV.

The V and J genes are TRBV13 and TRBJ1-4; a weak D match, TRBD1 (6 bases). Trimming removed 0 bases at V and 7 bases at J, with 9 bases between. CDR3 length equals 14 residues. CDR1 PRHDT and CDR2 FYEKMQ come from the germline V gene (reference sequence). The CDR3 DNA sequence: TGTGCCAGCAGCTTAGGGGGGGCAGGTGAAAAACTGTTTTTT. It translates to CASSLGGAGEKLFF.

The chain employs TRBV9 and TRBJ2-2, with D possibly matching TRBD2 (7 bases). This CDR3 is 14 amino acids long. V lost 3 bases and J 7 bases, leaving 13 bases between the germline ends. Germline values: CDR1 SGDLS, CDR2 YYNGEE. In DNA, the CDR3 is TGTGCCAGCAGCGCCCGGGGGGCTGGCGGGGAGCTGTTTTTT. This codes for CASSARGAGGELFF. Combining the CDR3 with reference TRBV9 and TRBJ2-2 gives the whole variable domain DSGVTQTPKHLITATGQRVTLRCSPRSGDLSVYWYQQSLDQGLQFLIQYYNGEERAKGNILERFSAQQFPDLHSELNLSSLELGDSALYFCASSARGAGGELFFGEGSRLTVL.

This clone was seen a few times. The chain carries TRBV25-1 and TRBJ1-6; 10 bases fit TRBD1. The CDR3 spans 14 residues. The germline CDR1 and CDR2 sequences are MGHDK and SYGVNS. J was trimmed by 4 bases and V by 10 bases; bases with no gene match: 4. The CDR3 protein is CATEGQGYNSPLHF. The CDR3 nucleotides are TGTGCCACCGAGGGACAGGGGTATAATTCACCCCTCCACTTT.

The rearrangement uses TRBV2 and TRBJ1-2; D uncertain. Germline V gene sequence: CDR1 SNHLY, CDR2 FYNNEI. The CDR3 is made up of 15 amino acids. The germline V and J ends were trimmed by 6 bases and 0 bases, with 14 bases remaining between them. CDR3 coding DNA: TGTGCCAGCAGCTTATTCAGCGAAGCTAACTATGGCTACACCTTC. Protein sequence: CASSLFSEANYGYTF.

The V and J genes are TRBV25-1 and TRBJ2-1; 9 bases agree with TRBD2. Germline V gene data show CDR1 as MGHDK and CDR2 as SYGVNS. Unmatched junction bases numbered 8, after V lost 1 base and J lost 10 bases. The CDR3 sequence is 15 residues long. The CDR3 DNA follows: TGTGCCAGCAGTGAATTTAGCGGGAGACTAGAGGAGCAGTTCTTC. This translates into CASSEFSGRLEEQFF.

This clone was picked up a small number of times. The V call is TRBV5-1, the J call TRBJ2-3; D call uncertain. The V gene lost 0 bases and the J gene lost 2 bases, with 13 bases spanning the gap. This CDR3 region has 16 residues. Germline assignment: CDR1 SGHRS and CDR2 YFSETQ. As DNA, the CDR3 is TGCGCCAGCAGCTTGGGCCGAGTGAGGTACACAGATACGCAGTATTTT. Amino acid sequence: CASSLGRVRYTDTQYF.

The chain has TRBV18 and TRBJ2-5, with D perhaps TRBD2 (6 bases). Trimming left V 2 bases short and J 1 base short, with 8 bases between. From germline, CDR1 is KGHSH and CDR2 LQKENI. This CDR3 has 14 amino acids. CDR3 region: CASSPWRGQETQYF. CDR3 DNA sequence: TGTGCCAGCTCACCATGGCGGGGCCAAGAGACCCAGTACTTC. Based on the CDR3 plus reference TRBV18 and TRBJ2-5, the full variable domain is NAGVMQNPRHLVRRRGQEARLRCSPMKGHSHVYWYRQLPEEGLKFMVYLQKENIIDESGMPKERFSAEFPKEGPSILRIQQVVRGDSAAYFCASSPWRGQETQYFGPGTRLLVL.

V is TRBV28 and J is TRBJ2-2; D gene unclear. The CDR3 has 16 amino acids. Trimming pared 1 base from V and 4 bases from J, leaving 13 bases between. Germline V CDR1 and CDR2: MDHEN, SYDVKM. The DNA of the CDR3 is TGTGCCAGCAGTTTATTTCGAGGTGGTGGCACCGGGGAGCTGTTTTTT. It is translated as CASSLFRGGGTGELFF.

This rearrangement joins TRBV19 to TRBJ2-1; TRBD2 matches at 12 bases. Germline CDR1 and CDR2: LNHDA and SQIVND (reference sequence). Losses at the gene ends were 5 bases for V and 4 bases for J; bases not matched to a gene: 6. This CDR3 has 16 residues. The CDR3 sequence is CASSPRTSGEYNEQFF. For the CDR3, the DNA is TGTGCCAGTAGTCCTCGGACTAGCGGGGAATACAATGAGCAGTTCTTC.

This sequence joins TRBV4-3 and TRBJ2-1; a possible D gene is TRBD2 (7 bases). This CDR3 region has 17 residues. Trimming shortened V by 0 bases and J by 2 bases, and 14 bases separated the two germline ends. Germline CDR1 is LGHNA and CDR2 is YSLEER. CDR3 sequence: CASSQDTRGGTYNEQFF. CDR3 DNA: TGCGCCAGCAGCCAAGACACGAGGGGGGGAACCTACAATGAGCAGTTCTTC.

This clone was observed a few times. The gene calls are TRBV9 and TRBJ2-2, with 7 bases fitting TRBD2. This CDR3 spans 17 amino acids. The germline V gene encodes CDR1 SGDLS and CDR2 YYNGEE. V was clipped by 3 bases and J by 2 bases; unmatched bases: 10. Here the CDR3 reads CASSGRAGEVNTGELFF. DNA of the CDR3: TGTGCCAGCAGCGGGAGGGCGGGAGAGGTTAACACCGGGGAGCTGTTTTTT.